This passage covers 14 T cell receptor beta chains from one sample sequenced in a study of cytomegalovirus exposure and HLA in healthy donors. This PCR relied on a set of 60 Vbeta primers and 13 Jbeta primers. Method: immunoSEQ multiplex PCR; TCRdb's copy keeps in-frame clones and lacks some. Here the sample spans under 200,000 clones, 68% being singletons. Sequenced input: PBMCs. All receptors derive from a woman aged 40 to 50 in good health and CMV-seropositive.

The rearrangement joins TRBV13 to TRBJ2-7; D perhaps matches TRBD2 (5 bases). Germline V gene sequence: CDR1 PRHDT, CDR2 FYEKMQ (reference sequence). This CDR3 comprises 12 residues. Trimming took off 1 base at V and 7 bases at J, with 8 bases between the two ends. The CDR3: CASSLVGGEQYF. CDR3 bases: TGTGCCAGCAGCTTAGTAGGAGGAGAGCAGTACTTC.

The genes are TRBV28 and TRBJ1-2; 8 bases are shared with TRBD1. Germline CDR1 MDHEN, CDR2 SYDVKM. V lost 3 bases and J lost 4; bases outside the gene matches: 4. The CDR3 spans 14 residues. CDR3 sequence reads: CASSLPDRGYGYTF. Here the CDR3 DNA reads TGTGCCAGCAGTTTGCCAGACAGGGGCTATGGCTACACCTTC.

The chain has TRBV2 and TRBJ1-2, with a tentative D call TRBD1 (6 bases). Trimming pared 6 bases from V and 8 bases from J, leaving 13 bases between. The length of the CDR3 is 12 residues. Germline V CDR1 and CDR2: SNHLY, FYNNEI. Here the CDR3 DNA reads TGTGCCAGCAGGATCCAGGGGTTCGGCTACACCTTC. It encodes CASRIQGFGYTF.

The chain is built from TRBV29-1 and TRBJ2-7; 7 nucleotides line up with TRBD2. J gave up 3 bases and V 3 bases, and 5 bases lay outside the gene matches. This CDR3 contains 13 residues. CDR1 and CDR2 from the germline V gene are SQVTM and ANQGSEA. CDR3 protein: CSVDAGDGYEQYF. CDR3 in DNA: TGCAGCGTTGACGCGGGGGATGGCTACGAGCAGTACTTC.

The DNA of the CDR3 is TGTGCCAGCAGTCGGGACAGCCTAATCTATGGCTACACCTTC. It specifies CASSRDSLIYGYTF. The chain couples TRBV21-1 to TRBJ1-2; the listed D gene, TRBD1, was not tested against the DNA. TRBV21-1 constitutes a pseudogene. The CDR3 is made up of 14 amino acids.

The rearrangement uses TRBV29-1 and TRBJ2-7, with a weak D call TRBD1 (5 bases). CDR1 and CDR2 from the germline V gene are SQVTM and ANQGSEA. The CDR3 totals 13 residues. With 6 bases removed from V and 6 bases from J, the gap between germline ends came to 18 bases. CDR3 amino acids: CSVGISGIGEQYF. The CDR3 DNA sequence: TGCAGCGTGGGGATATCAGGGATTGGCGAGCAGTACTTC.

This chain joins TRBV29-1 and TRBJ1-2, with 8 positions matching TRBD1. V was pared by 5 bases and J by 4 bases, with 6 bases of the junction left unmatched. The germline gives CDR1 SQVTM, CDR2 ANQGSEA. The CDR3 is 13 residues long. The DNA of the CDR3 is TGCAGCGTTAGACAGGGGATGACCTATGGCTACACCTTC. As protein: CSVRQGMTYGYTF.

The chain is built from TRBV28 and TRBJ1-1, with D possibly matching TRBD1 (6 bases). CDR3 length equals 17 residues. Germline CDR1 is MDHEN and CDR2 is SYDVKM. The V end was cut by 3 bases, the J end by 3 bases, with 20 bases between. CDR3 residues: CASSFLARGGRDTEAFF. CDR3 sequence (DNA): TGTGCCAGCAGTTTCCTCGCCCGTGGGGGCAGGGACACTGAAGCTTTCTTT.

V and J are TRBV6-6 and TRBJ2-5; TRBD1 aligns across 9 bases. Germline CDR1 MNHNY, CDR2 SVGAGI (reference sequence). J lost 5 bases, V lost 8 bases, and 3 bases had no gene match. The CDR3 extends over 12 amino acids. CDR3 bases: TGTGCCAGCGGGACAGGGTACGAGACCCAGTACTTC. The encoded protein is CASGTGYETQYF.

V is TRBV2 and J is TRBJ1-5, with unresolved D. From germline, CDR1 is SNHLY and CDR2 FYNNEI. This CDR3 is built from 13 residues. V lost 6 bases and J lost 2, with 8 bases in between. CDR3 residues: CASRTFGNQPQHF. The CDR3 DNA follows: TGTGCCAGCAGGACATTTGGCAATCAGCCCCAGCATTTT.

This clone was found a few times. The V call is TRBV5-4, the J call TRBJ1-2, with 7 positions matching TRBD1. The CDR3 covers 13 residues. The V gene end was trimmed by 0 bases and the J gene end by 8 bases; junction bases not matched to a gene: 4. From germline, CDR1 is SGHNT and CDR2 YYREEE (reference sequence). The CDR3: CASSLDRGEGYTF. The CDR3 coding sequence is TGTGCCAGCAGCTTGGACAGGGGAGAGGGCTACACCTTC.

This chain connects TRBV9 to TRBJ2-5, with a tentative D call TRBD2 (6 bases). The length of the CDR3 is 13 residues. Germline V gene lookup returns CDR1 SGDLS and CDR2 YYNGEE. Trimming removed 2 bases from V and 5 bases from J, with 10 bases in between. The CDR3 nucleotides read TGTGCCAGCAGCGTTGGCGGAGGGGAGACCCAGTACTTC. Translated: CASSVGGGETQYF.

The J gene is TRBJ2-5, the V gene TRBV6-5; 10 nucleotides line up with TRBD1. The last part of the DNA fits TRBJ2-7 better; the J call may be wrong. Germline lookup yields CDR1 MNHEY and CDR2 SVGAGI. This CDR3 comprises 14 residues. This CDR3 reads CASSYRDRGYEQYF. The CDR3 region has the DNA TGTGCCAGCAGTTACCGGGACAGGGGCTACGAGCAGTACTTC.

The rearrangement uses TRBV7-2 and TRBJ1-2, with 9 bases matching TRBD1. J gave up 10 bases and V 5 bases, and 14 bases lay outside the gene matches. This CDR3 spans 15 amino acids. The germline CDR1 and CDR2 sequences are SGHTA and FQGNSA. The CDR3 DNA reads as TGTGCCAGCAGCATTGGTGGGACAGGGATGGCCGACTACACCTTC. It specifies CASSIGGTGMADYTF.